The sequence of this TCR beta chain was determined in a study of early T cells in non-severe SARS-CoV-2 infection. Study-wide background: Whole-blood bulk RNA, unsorted, was sequenced, and chains were unpaired. The study's findings and limits: Lookups in VDJdb leaned toward anti-spike CD8 responses and missed private and CD4 specificities.

Unique molecular identifiers were affixed to single, distinct cDNA molecules. TCRdb processed the 5' RACE reads anew with MiXCR; each CDR3 protein has one entry. The repertoire consists of 40,000 or so distinct CDR3 sequences, with less than 7% occurring once and the leading ten covering 9.5% to 15%. In this sample, this clonotype turned up many times. The antigen is not known. Germline V gives CDR1 SEHNR, CDR2 FQNEAQ (reference sequence). The V end lost 8 bases, the J end lost 7 bases, and 11 bases lay between the germline ends. This CDR3 region has 11 residues. The chain joins TRBV7-9 to TRBJ1-1, with D uncertain. Input material: whole blood. The clonotype originates from an adult who was a healthcare worker with PCR-confirmed SARS-CoV-2 infection or an uninfected control (not recorded which). The CDR3 nucleotides read TGTGCCAGCGCTCCCCGGATTGAAGCTTTCTTT. Protein: CASAPRIEAFF.